This T cell receptor beta chain emerged from a study of shared clonotypes between healthy human individuals. Germline V CDR1 and CDR2: SGHRS, YFSETQ. Losses at the gene ends were 0 bases for V and 2 bases for J; bases not matched to a gene: 0. CDR3 length: 16 residues. Clones were sequenced by immunoSEQ multiplex PCR, and TCRdb holds only the in-frame ones, with some missing. The sample carries around 940,000 clones, over 75% recorded once. With respect to this clone: Other nucleotide sequences from this sample produce the same CDR3.

The TCR originated in a man between 18 and 35 years old in good health. The rearrangement joins TRBV5-1 to TRBJ2-6; 9 nucleotides line up with TRBD1. Sequenced: memory CD4+ T cells sorted from blood. Subset denoted: CD45RA-negative fraction. CDR3 in DNA: TGCGCCAGCAGCTTGGGACAGGGGGCTGGGGCCAACGTCCTGACTTTC. Protein product: CASSLGQGAGANVLTF. The full variable domain, rest sourced from reference TRBV5-1 and TRBJ2-6, is KAGVTQTPRYLIKTRGQQVTLSCSPISGHRSVSWYQQTPGQGLQFLFEYFSETQRNKGNFPGRFSGRQFSNSRSEMNVSTLELGDSALYLCASSLGQGAGANVLTFGAGSRLTVL.